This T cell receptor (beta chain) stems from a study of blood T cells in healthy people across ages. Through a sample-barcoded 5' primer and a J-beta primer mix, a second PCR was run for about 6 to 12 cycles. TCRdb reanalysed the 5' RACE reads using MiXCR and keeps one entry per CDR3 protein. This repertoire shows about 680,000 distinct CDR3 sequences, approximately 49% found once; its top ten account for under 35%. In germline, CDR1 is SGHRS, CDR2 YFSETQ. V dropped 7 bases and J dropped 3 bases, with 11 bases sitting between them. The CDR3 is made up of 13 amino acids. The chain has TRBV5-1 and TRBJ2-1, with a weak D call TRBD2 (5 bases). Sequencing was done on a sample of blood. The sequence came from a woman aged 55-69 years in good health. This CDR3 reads CASAGRGYNEQFF. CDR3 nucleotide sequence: TGCGCCAGCGCGGGCCGCGGCTACAATGAGCAGTTCTTC.